The entry that follows covers one T cell receptor (beta chain) sequence. Its antigen is unidentified. These data belong to a study of T cell repertoires in cytomegalovirus infection. Study information: Public TCR beta signature analysis indicated the presence of both CMV infection and matching HLA type. Overall study findings and caveats: Dominating the ex vivo response were TCR beta clonotypes that were CMV-specific and HLA-C-restricted. Pooled public TCR beta family frequency picked out CMV carriers with the relevant HLA.

From the reads, TCRdb called clonotypes with MiXCR, one entry per CDR3 protein. Of approximately 500,000 distinct CDR3 sequences in the sample, around 11% were seen once. The CDR3 runs to 15 residues. V gave up 0 bases and J gave up 6 bases, with 13 bases separating them. Germline values: CDR1 MNHNY, CDR2 SVGAGI (reference sequence). The V and J genes are TRBV6-6 and TRBJ2-3; TRBD2 is a possible D gene (6 bases). The sequenced material came from PBMCs. This sequence was found in a human donor in good health (CMV status not recorded). Some clones in this sample may be carry-over from other donors' samples. The CDR3 loop reads CASSYSGGNVDTQYF. CDR3 DNA sequence: TGTGCCAGCAGTTACTCGGGGGGTAACGTCGATACGCAGTATTTT.